Listed below are T cell receptor beta chains from one sample, sequenced in a study of T-cell memory formation after mild COVID-19. TCRdb passed the 5' RACE reads through MiXCR, listing each CDR3 protein once. This table has some 300,000 distinct CDR3 sequences, just under 20% appearing once. Source material: PBMCs or a T cell subset sorted from them (not recorded which). Receptors were obtained from a man aged 18 to 35 who had mild COVID-19 (a few samples of this study predate the infection). Cell type and time point are not known. CDR3s include the opening cysteine and the closing phenylalanine or tryptophan. The D gene is left open where the match is weak. Clone size appears in some rows only: once, few, many, or a class for an expanded clone.

-,TRBJ1-1,TRBV12-3/TRBV12-4,few,CASSLMMGLGTEAFF
-,TRBJ1-3,TRBV10-3,-,CATDSGNTIYF
TRBD2,TRBJ2-5,TRBV6-5,few,CASRRLAGDFEETQYF
TRBD2,TRBJ2-1,TRBV10-2,few,CASSGLATRTYNEQFF
TRBD2,TRBJ2-1,TRBV5-1,-,CASSWGLAGGLKSSYNEQFF
-,TRBJ1-1,TRBV5-1,few,CASSLDHREMNTEAFF
TRBD2,TRBJ2-2,TRBV4-3,-,CASSQGLAANTGELFF
-,TRBJ2-5,TRBV10-1,few,CASSDPRMETQYF
-,TRBJ2-4,TRBV4-3,few,CASSQEQQGNIQYF
-,TRBJ1-3,TRBV11-2,-,CASSLIRGRKSGNTIYF
TRBD1,TRBJ1-3,TRBV4-1,-,CASSQDVATGVYTIYF
TRBD2,TRBJ2-1,TRBV7-6,-,CASSRPGGGYLNEQFF
-,TRBJ2-2,TRBV7-2,-,CASSQLHGPGELFF
TRBD1,TRBJ2-1,TRBV24-1,-,CATSAVDRGRRNEQFF
-,TRBJ1-6,TRBV5-1,few,CASSLAEGISPLHF
TRBD1,TRBJ1-5,TRBV20-1,-,CSAAMVTGDHYSNQPQHF
TRBD1,TRBJ1-2,TRBV9,-,CASSDGTENNYGYTF
TRBD1,TRBJ2-4,TRBV20-1,-,CSARDRGNIQYF
-,TRBJ1-5,TRBV15,-,CATRPEAVKGDQPQHF
-,TRBJ2-1,TRBV9,once,CASSIRENEQFF
-,TRBJ1-6,TRBV16,-,CASSQVGGRNSPLHF
-,TRBJ2-3,TRBV5-1,few,CASSLSIMLGDTQYF
-,TRBJ1-2,TRBV5-1,-,CASSGTGGGYGYTF
-,TRBJ1-2,TRBV5-1,-,CASTRRAGLEYGYTF
TRBD1,TRBJ1-1,TRBV3-1,-,CASTVEGAGTEAFF
-,TRBJ2-1,TRBV27,few,CASNERGLDEQFF
TRBD1,TRBJ1-5,TRBV7-8,few,CASSLRGRTIQPQHF
-,TRBJ1-2,TRBV13,-,CASSLQGLYGYTF
-,TRBJ1-5,TRBV15,few,CATTGAQPQHF
-,TRBJ1-5,TRBV12-3/TRBV12-4,-,CASSLAQGIGQPQHF
TRBD2,TRBJ2-1,TRBV7-8,-,CASSPNGGMYNEQFF
TRBD1,TRBJ2-4,TRBV12-3/TRBV12-4,-,CASSLRGQRIQYF
-,TRBJ1-1,TRBV7-9,-,CASTPREDTEAFF
-,TRBJ1-3,TRBV24-1,few,CAARGSGNTIYF
-,TRBJ2-1,TRBV5-5,-,CASSLEGNRNEQFF
TRBD1,TRBJ2-7,TRBV20-1,few,CSAHQSGGTAYEQYF
TRBD2,TRBJ2-3,TRBV7-2,few,CASRAQSGGYTDTQYF
-,TRBJ1-2,TRBV6-6,-,CASRLTVLYGYTF
-,TRBJ2-1,TRBV18,-,CASSPRTDYNEQFF
-,TRBJ2-3,TRBV7-2,-,CASSLGTRTSTDTQYF
-,TRBJ1-2,TRBV4-3,few,CASSQDRSDNYGYTF